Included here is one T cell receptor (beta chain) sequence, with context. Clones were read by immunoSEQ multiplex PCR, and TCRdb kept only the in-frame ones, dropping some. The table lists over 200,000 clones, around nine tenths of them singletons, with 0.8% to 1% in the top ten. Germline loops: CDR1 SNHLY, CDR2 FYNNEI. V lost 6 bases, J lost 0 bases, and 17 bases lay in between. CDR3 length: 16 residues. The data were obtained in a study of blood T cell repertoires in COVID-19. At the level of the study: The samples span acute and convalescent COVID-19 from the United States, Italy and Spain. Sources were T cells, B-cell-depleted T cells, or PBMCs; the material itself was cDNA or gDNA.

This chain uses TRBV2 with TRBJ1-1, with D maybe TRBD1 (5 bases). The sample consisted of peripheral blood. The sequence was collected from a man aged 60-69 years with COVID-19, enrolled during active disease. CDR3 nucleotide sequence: TGTGCCAGCAGGGCAGGGTTAGGCAGGCTGAACACTGAAGCTTTCTTT. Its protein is CASRAGLGRLNTEAFF.